Sequencing of this TCR beta chain was carried out in a study of cytomegalovirus exposure and HLA in healthy donors. The study's findings and limits: Most TCR sequences were rare, but some public TCRs occurred in many donors. As was reported, the classifier diagnosed cytomegalovirus status with high specificity and sensitivity.

This clone has a handful of counts. Antigen: not known. Sequencing was performed with immunoSEQ multiplex PCR; in TCRdb, only in-frame clones are kept and a portion is missing. The table records over 200,000 clones, over 80% of them present only once. Germline-derived CDR1 and CDR2 are SGHVS and FNYEAQ. This CDR3 has 12 amino acids. V was trimmed by 4 bases and J by 7 bases, leaving 8 bases between them. The donors were members of the validation cohort, which comprised 120 subjects and was separate from the first cohort of 666 subjects. The TCR comes from a woman younger than 30 in good health and CMV-seronegative. V usage is TRBV7-6 and J usage is TRBJ2-1; perhaps TRBD1 as D (5 bases). Sequenced material: PBMCs. The CDR3: CASSSNRNEQFF. CDR3 DNA: TGTGCCAGCAGCTCAAACAGGAATGAGCAGTTCTTC.